A single sample is the source of the 18 T cell receptor beta chains below, sequenced in a study of blood T cell repertoires in COVID-19. The protocol was immunoSEQ multiplex PCR, while the TCRdb copy is restricted to in-frame clones and leaves out a portion. The sample holds about 140,000 clones; approximately 80% are singletons and the top ten take just under 9%. Sequenced sample: peripheral blood. The receptors originated from a woman older than 75 in a cohort sampled during active or convalescent COVID-19.

This chain links TRBV18 with TRBJ2-7; D may be TRBD2 (6 bases). This CDR3 is 12 amino acids long. Germline-derived CDR1 and CDR2 are KGHSH and LQKENI. V was shortened by 8 bases and J by 0 bases, with 8 bases between the two germline ends. The CDR3 nucleotides are TGTGCCAGCCGCGGGATCTCCTACGAGCAGTACTTC. It is translated as CASRGISYEQYF. The variable domain in full, completed from reference TRBV18 and TRBJ2-7, reads NAGVMQNPRHLVRRRGQEARLRCSPMKGHSHVYWYRQLPEEGLKFMVYLQKENIIDESGMPKERFSAEFPKEGPSILRIQQVVRGDSAAYFCASRGISYEQYFGPGTRLTVT.

The V and J genes are TRBV5-8 and TRBJ1-5, with TRBD1 matching 8 bases. The V and J ends lost 5 bases and 7 bases, in that order; junction bases with no gene match: 11. Germline CDR1 SGHTS, CDR2 YDEGEE. CDR3 length equals 15 residues. This chain's CDR3 is CASRLPGQAFQPQHF. DNA of the CDR3: TGTGCCAGCAGATTGCCGGGACAGGCCTTCCAGCCCCAGCATTTT.

The chain employs TRBV2 and TRBJ2-5; D may be TRBD1 (5 bases). The CDR3 totals 15 residues. Looked up from germline, CDR1 is SNHLY and CDR2 is FYNNEI. V lost 7 bases and J 5 bases, leaving 20 bases between the germline ends. In nucleotides, the CDR3 is TGTGCCAGCACCCCTTGGGGCCCTGGGCGGGAGACCCAGTACTTC. Amino acids: CASTPWGPGRETQYF.

The V and J genes are TRBV14 and TRBJ2-5; 9 bases align to TRBD2. Germline V gene data show CDR1 as SGHDN and CDR2 as FVKESK. Trimming cost V 4 bases and J 2 bases; bases outside gene matches: 8. There are 16 residues in the CDR3. In DNA form, the CDR3 reads TGTGCCAGCAGCCCAAGCGGGGGGACCCATCAAGAGACCCAGTACTTC. This codes for CASSPSGGTHQETQYF.

V usage is TRBV5-1 and J usage is TRBJ2-1; D might be TRBD1 (7 bases). V lost 1 base and J lost 4, with 15 bases in between. Germline values: CDR1 SGHRS, CDR2 YFSETQ. The CDR3 contains 16 residues. The CDR3 region has the DNA TGCGCCAGCAGCTTGAACGAGGGGGCGGGATACAATGAGCAGTTCTTC. This codes for CASSLNEGAGYNEQFF. The full variable domain, its missing parts supplied by reference TRBV5-1 and TRBJ2-1, is KAGVTQTPRYLIKTRGQQVTLSCSPISGHRSVSWYQQTPGQGLQFLFEYFSETQRNKGNFPGRFSGRQFSNSRSEMNVSTLELGDSALYLCASSLNEGAGYNEQFFGPGTRLTVL.

This chain uses TRBV28 with TRBJ2-7, with 8 bases fitting TRBD2. Per germline, CDR1 MDHEN and CDR2 SYDVKM. The CDR3 is 13 amino acids. Trimming removed 7 bases from V and 5 bases from J; junction bases left unmatched: 7. CDR3 amino acids: CASNPGGGHEQYV. For the CDR3, the DNA is TGTGCCAGCAACCCCGGGGGGGGACACGAGCAGTACGTC.

The chain employs TRBV2 and TRBJ2-5; D is perhaps TRBD2 (5 bases). The CDR3 totals 13 residues. V dropped 5 bases and J dropped 1 base, with 8 bases sitting between them. Looked up from germline, CDR1 is SNHLY and CDR2 is FYNNEI. The CDR3 DNA follows: TGTGCCAGCAGTCAGGACTTCCAAGAGACCCAGTACTTC. It yields the protein CASSQDFQETQYF.

This chain joins TRBV18 and TRBJ1-4, with 9 positions matching TRBD1. The V segment lost 4 bases and the J segment 8 bases; nucleotides outside the gene matches: 2. This CDR3 spans 13 amino acids. Germline CDR1 is KGHSH and CDR2 is LQKENI. The DNA of the CDR3 is TGTGCCAGCTCACTTGGGACAGGGGAAAAACTGTTTTTT. It is translated as CASSLGTGEKLFF.

The chain uses TRBV4-2 and TRBJ2-1, with a possible D match to TRBD2 (6 bases). Germline V CDR1 and CDR2: LGHNA, YNFKEQ. There are 18 residues in the CDR3. V was clipped by 4 bases and J by 7 bases, with 26 bases between them. Here the CDR3 reads CASSLTAAGGGFLNEQFF. CDR3 sequence (DNA): TGTGCCAGCAGCCTTACTGCCGCCGGTGGGGGGTTTCTTAATGAGCAGTTCTTC.

The chain uses TRBV11-1 and TRBJ1-2, with TRBD1 identical over 8 bases. Germline values: CDR1 SGHAT, CDR2 FQDESV (reference sequence). With 0 bases clipped from V and 4 bases from J, the junction kept 4 bases outside the gene matches. The CDR3 length is 15 residues. CDR3 protein: CASSLAGTGGYGYTF. The CDR3 DNA follows: TGTGCCAGCAGCTTAGCTGGTACAGGGGGCTATGGCTACACCTTC. Full variable domain (outside the CDR3, taken from reference TRBV11-1 and TRBJ1-2): EAEVAQSPRYKITEKSQAVAFWCDPISGHATLYWYRQILGQGPELLVQFQDESVVDDSQLPKDRFSAERLKGVDSTLKIQPAELGDSAMYLCASSLAGTGGYGYTFGSGTRLTVV.

This clone was found once. V gene TRBV29-1 combines with J gene TRBJ2-3; possible D gene TRBD2, 5 bases. V lost 6 bases to trimming and J lost 1 base, with 14 bases between them. Germline values: CDR1 SQVTM, CDR2 ANQGSEA. This CDR3 has 14 amino acids. The CDR3 DNA reads TGCAGCGTCGGAGGTGGGTTTGGCACAGATACGCAGTATTTT. It encodes CSVGGGFGTDTQYF.

The chain joins TRBV5-6 to TRBJ2-1, with D possibly TRBD2 on 6 matching bases. V lost 2 bases to trimming and J lost 5 bases, with 11 bases between them. Per the germline V gene, CDR1 is SGHDT and CDR2 is YYEEEE. The CDR3 is made up of 14 amino acids. The CDR3 DNA is TGTGCCAGCAGCTTAGGGCTAGCGAACAATGAGCAGTTCTTC. Translating gives CASSLGLANNEQFF.

This clone was recorded only once. The chain uses TRBV27 and TRBJ2-5; a possible D gene is TRBD2 (6 bases). Germline CDR1 MNHEY, CDR2 SMNVEV (reference sequence). The CDR3 runs 14 residues. V lost 3 bases, J lost 5 bases, and 13 bases lay in between. The CDR3 nucleotides are TGTGCCAGCAGTTTTGGTACTGGAGGGGAGACCCAGTACTTC. This codes for CASSFGTGGETQYF.

The chain links TRBV19 to TRBJ1-5, with TRBD1 matching 7 bases. The CDR3 extends over 15 amino acids. After removal of 7 bases from V and 7 bases from J, the junction contained 13 bases not matched to a gene. Germline lookup yields CDR1 LNHDA and CDR2 SQIVND (reference sequence). The CDR3 region has the DNA TGTGCCAGTAACTCGAAAGACAGGGCGGGCCAGCCCCAGCATTTT. Encoded protein: CASNSKDRAGQPQHF.

This rearrangement joins TRBV6-2 or TRBV6-3 to TRBJ2-7; TRBD1 matches 8 bases. V shed 6 bases, J shed 5 bases, and the junction held 3 bases outside the gene matches. Germline-derived CDR1 and CDR2 are MNHEY and SVGEGT. The CDR3 length is 12 residues. In DNA form, the CDR3 reads TGTGCCAGCAGCCGCAGGGGGCACGAGCAGTACGTC. This translates into CASSRRGHEQYV.

The rearrangement uses TRBV4-2 and TRBJ2-1, with 7 bases lining up with TRBD2. V was pared by 0 bases and J by 2 bases, with 4 bases of the junction left unmatched. The V gene's germline CDR1 is LGHNA and CDR2 YNFKEQ. The CDR3 is 16 residues long. The CDR3 region is CASSQDGGGTYNEQFF. The DNA for the CDR3 is TGTGCCAGCAGCCAAGACGGCGGGGGAACCTACAATGAGCAGTTCTTC.

The rearrangement joins TRBV18 to TRBJ1-3, with TRBD1 as a possible D gene (6 bases). This CDR3 spans 17 amino acids. Looked up from germline, CDR1 is KGHSH and CDR2 is LQKENI. V was pared by 5 bases and J by 0 bases, with 17 bases between. CDR3 region: CASSSSGTPHSGNTIYF. CDR3 bases: TGTGCCAGCTCATCCTCCGGGACACCACACTCTGGAAACACCATATATTTT.

The chain couples TRBV30 to TRBJ1-6; D might be TRBD1 (6 bases). Trimming stripped 2 bases from V and 7 bases from J, with 15 bases between. Germline CDR1 GTSNPN, CDR2 SVGIG (reference sequence). The CDR3 spans 15 residues. The CDR3 sequence: CAWSPDSGRNSPLHF. The DNA of the CDR3 is TGTGCCTGGAGTCCGGACAGCGGTCGAAATTCACCCCTCCACTTT.